This entry features one T cell receptor beta chain sequence. Its antigen is unknown. No much larger clone is present one base from it, and per-base qualities are unavailable. The data stem from a study of blood T cells in healthy people across ages (dated by TCRdb to between 2014 and 2017). At the level of the whole study: Template switching captured roughly one uniquely barcoded TCR beta cDNA molecule per two T cells in model experiments. To avoid experimental bias, donors of different ages were distributed randomly across sequencing lanes. Using the same blood draw, the study looked at two additional independent replicas of 1 million unique cDNA reads for two donors, one aged 18 to 30 and the other aged 80 or older. To track age-related changes in TCR beta repertoire diversity, the study relied on deep sequencing normalized with unique cDNA molecular identifiers. The donors were split into four age groups: young (average 16 years), middle-aged (over 35), aged (approximately 60) and long-lived (roughly 77). Results and caveats for the whole study, not just this receptor: Estimates of total diversity based on one million sequenced T cells were considered lower bounds and underestimates. Observed TCR beta diversity per million T cells fell roughly linearly with age, and a significant reduction was already apparent by age roughly 40. Bulk unsorted PBMC profiling prevented conclusive comparison of naive and antigen-experienced compartments. There was a strong correlation between observed TCR beta diversity and the percentage of naive T cells measured by flow cytometry. Donor CMV infection status was unknown, potentially confounding age-related changes in expanded clonotypes. The long-lived group showed more naive CD4+ T cells, fewer expanded clones and increased TCR diversity than the aged group, suggesting age selection.

The approximately 39 donors, aged roughly 6 to 95 years, were systemically healthy Caucasian individuals from Russia. Each donor gave about 9.2 milliliters of peripheral blood, drawn into EDTA-treated Vacutainer tubes. Ficoll-Paque density-gradient centrifugation was used to isolate PBMCs, with at least 6.5 million per sample. Total RNA was extracted from PBMCs with Trizol reagent, with at least 5.5 micrograms obtained per sample. For every donor, flow cytometry on a PBMC aliquot measured the percentage of naive CD45RAhigh/CD27high T cells. Library preparation employed 5' RACE. The sequencing machine was an Illumina HiSeq 2500. The second PCR ran for about 7 to 11 cycles and used a J-beta primer mix along with a sample-barcoded 5' primer. A unique molecular identifier was introduced onto each TCR beta cDNA molecule by a template-switch 5' adaptor carrying 12 random nucleotides. Each sample yielded at least 3 million CDR3-containing paired-end reads. The Mint cDNA synthesis kit, primed by a TRBC-specific oligonucleotide, was used to synthesize first-strand cDNA from all RNA. Following uracil-DNA glycosylase treatment, all cDNA underwent a first 18-cycle PCR with the universal primers M1SS and BC2_uni_R. The paper's data handling went like this. For normalization, 1 million high-quality reads, each with a distinct molecular identifier, were randomly selected from each sample. Instead of being binned into consensus sequences, reads that shared molecular identifiers were thrown out. MiTCR, set to a Q25 quality threshold and the strictest error-elimination algorithm, was used for CDR3 identification, clonotype clustering and error correction. Lower-bound total TCR beta diversity was estimated with a nonparametric unseen species model using Euler transformation. The raw public data were reprocessed by TCRdb itself: fastp quality trimming at Q25, MiXCR clonotype calling, in-frame beta chains only. CDR3 protein sequences are deduplicated, and each keeps its most common genes and DNA. The V and J calls here are based on TCRdb, not the publication. This sample comprises roughly 2 million distinct CDR3 sequences, roughly 49% of them detected only once. Roughly 2% of the sample is in the top ten clones.

The germline V gene provides CDR1 MGHRA and CDR2 YSYEKL. V and J lose 8 bases and 4 bases, and a span of 20 bases separates them. Counted from cysteine to phenylalanine, this CDR3 has 15 amino acids. The kept DNA is CDR3 alone, 45 bases in frame from the first base. This clonotype was sampled from a woman aged 40 to 50 in good health. Recombination joined TRBV4-1 with TRBJ1-2; 6 matching bases give a weak D call of TRBD1. The sample was blood. The base sequence is TGCGCCAGCGAAACGGGAGGACAGTCTTCCTATGGCTACACCTTC. Translated, it reads CASETGGQSSYGYTF.